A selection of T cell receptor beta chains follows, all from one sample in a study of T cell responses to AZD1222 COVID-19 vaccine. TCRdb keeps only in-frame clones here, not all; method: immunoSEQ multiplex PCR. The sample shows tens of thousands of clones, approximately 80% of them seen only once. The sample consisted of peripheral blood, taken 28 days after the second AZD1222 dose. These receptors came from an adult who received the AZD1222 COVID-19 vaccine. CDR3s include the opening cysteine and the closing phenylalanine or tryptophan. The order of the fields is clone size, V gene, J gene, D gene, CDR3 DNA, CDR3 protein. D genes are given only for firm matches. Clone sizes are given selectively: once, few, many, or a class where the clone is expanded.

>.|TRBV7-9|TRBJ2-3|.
TGTGCCAGCAGGGGCGAAGGGAATACGCAGTATTTT
CASRGEGNTQYF
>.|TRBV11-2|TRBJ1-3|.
TGTGCCAGCAGCTTAGGGCAGGAGGCCATATATTTT
CASSLGQEAIYF
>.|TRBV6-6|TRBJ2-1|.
TGTGCCAGCAGTACCACAGGGACTGAGCAGTTCTTC
CASSTTGTEQFF
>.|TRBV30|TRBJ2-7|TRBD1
TGTGCCTGGAGTGGGGTAGGGGACAGGGGGTCCCCCGATCGCTCTAAGGCTGCCAACGAGCAGTACTTC
CAWSGVGDRGSPDRSKAANEQYF
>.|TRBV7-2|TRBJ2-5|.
TGTGCCAGCAGCCAACTCAGCAGTTCGGAGACCCAGTACTTC
CASSQLSSSETQYF
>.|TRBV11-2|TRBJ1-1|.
TGTGCCAGCAGCTTAGGCATGAACACTGAAGCTTTCTTT
CASSLGMNTEAFF
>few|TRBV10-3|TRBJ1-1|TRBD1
TGTGCCATCGCTCAGGGGGCCGGGAACACTGAAGCTTTCTTT
CAIAQGAGNTEAFF
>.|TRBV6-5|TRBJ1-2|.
TGTGCCAGCAGTTACAAGGGGGGTAGGGGCTACACCTTC
CASSYKGGRGYTF
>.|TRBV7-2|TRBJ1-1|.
TGTGCCACCACTCGGACAGCCGTTAACACTGAAGCTTTCTTT
CATTRTAVNTEAFF
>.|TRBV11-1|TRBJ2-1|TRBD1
TGTGCCAGCAGCACCGGACAGGGCGGCTACAATGAGCAGTTCTTC
CASSTGQGGYNEQFF
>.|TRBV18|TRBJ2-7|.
TGTGCCAGCTCACCGTATACAGGGCGCGAGCAGTACTTC
CASSPYTGREQYF
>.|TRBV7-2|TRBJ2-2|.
TGTGCCAGCAGCTTAAACGGGCAGTTCACCGGGGAGCTGTTTTTT
CASSLNGQFTGELFF
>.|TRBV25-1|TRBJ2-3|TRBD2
TGTGCCAGCAGTGAACTAGCGGGGGGGCAAGATACGCAGTATTTT
CASSELAGGQDTQYF
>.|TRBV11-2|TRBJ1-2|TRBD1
TGTGCCAGCAGCTTACGGACAGGGGAAAACTATGGCTACACCTTC
CASSLRTGENYGYTF
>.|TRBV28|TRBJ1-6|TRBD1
TGTGCCAGCAGTTTATGGGGACAGGGGGTGGGTTCACCCCTCCACTTT
CASSLWGQGVGSPLHF
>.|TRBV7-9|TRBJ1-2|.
TGTGCCAGCAGCTTAGCGGTCCACTATGGCTACACCTTC
CASSLAVHYGYTF
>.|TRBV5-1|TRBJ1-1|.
TGCGCCAGCAGCTTCTCCAGTATGAACACTGAAGCTTTCTTT
CASSFSSMNTEAFF
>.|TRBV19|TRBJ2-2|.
TGTGCCAGTAGTATCGGAGGGACCGGGGAGCTGTTTTTT
CASSIGGTGELFF
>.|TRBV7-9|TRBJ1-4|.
TGTGCCAGCAGCCCGACAGCTAATGAAAAACTGTTTTTT
CASSPTANEKLFF
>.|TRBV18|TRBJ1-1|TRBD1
TGTGCCAGCTCACCCAACACAGGGGTGAACACTGAAGCTTTCTTT
CASSPNTGVNTEAFF
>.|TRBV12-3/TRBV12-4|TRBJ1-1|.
TGTGCCAGCAGTTTTGGGCAAGTCACTGAAGCTTTCTTT
CASSFGQVTEAFF
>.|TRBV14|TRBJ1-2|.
TGTGCCAGCAGCCAAAATCTCTATGGCTACACCTTC
CASSQNLYGYTF
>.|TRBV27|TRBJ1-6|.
TGTGCCAGTGCCTCCCGGGGACACGAAAATTCACCCCTCCACTTT
CASASRGHENSPLHF
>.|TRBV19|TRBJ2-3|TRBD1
TGTGCCAGTCAACCCGACAGGGCGGATACGCAGTATTTT
CASQPDRADTQYF
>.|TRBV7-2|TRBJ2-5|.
TGTGCCAGCAGCTTTCCCGGCGCAGAGACCCAGTACTTC
CASSFPGAETQYF
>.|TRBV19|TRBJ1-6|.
TGTGCCAGTAGTACCTCCGGCCTGACGGATTCACCCCTCCACTTT
CASSTSGLTDSPLHF
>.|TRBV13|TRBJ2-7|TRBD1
TGTGCCAGCAGCGGCGGACAGGGGGCCAACGAGCAGTACTTC
CASSGGQGANEQYF
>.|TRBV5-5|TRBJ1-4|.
TGTGCCAGCAGCTTGGGCGGGACTATTAATGAAAAACTGTTTTTT
CASSLGGTINEKLFF
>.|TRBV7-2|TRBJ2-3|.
TGTGCCAGCAGCTTAGGTGCGGCCAGACGCACAGATACGCAGTATTTT
CASSLGAARRTDTQYF
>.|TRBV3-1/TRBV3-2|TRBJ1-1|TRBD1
TGTGCCAGCAGCCAAGGAGTGACAGGGAATGAAGCTTTCTTT
CASSQGVTGNEAFF
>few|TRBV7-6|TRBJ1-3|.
TGTGCCAGCAGCTTATACGGCCTAGGACAGTCAAGCTCTGGAAACACCATATATTTT
CASSLYGLGQSSSGNTIYF
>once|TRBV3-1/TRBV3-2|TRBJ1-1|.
TGTGCCAGCAGCCAGAGGGGAACCGGGCACACTGAAGCTTTCTTT
CASSQRGTGHTEAFF
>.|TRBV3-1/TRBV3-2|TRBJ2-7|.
TGTGCCAGCAGCCAAGCCGGGCCGGACGAGCAGTACTTC
CASSQAGPDEQYF
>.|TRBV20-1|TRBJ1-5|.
TGCAGTGCAGGACAGTCACCCCAGCATTTT
CSAGQSPQHF
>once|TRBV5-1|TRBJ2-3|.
TGCGCCAGCAGCTTGCCGGGGGGCGGCACAGATACGCAGTATTTT
CASSLPGGGTDTQYF
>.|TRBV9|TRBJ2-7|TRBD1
TGTGCCAGCAGCCCGACAGGGGGCCCCTACGAGCAGTACTTC
CASSPTGGPYEQYF
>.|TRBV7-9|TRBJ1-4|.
TGTGCCAGCAGCGGATTCCGGGACGGAATTTTGCCTGGGGGTGAAAAACTGTTTTTT
CASSGFRDGILPGGEKLFF
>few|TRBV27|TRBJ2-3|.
TGTGCCAGCAGTTTATCGTACGGGGATACGCAGTATTTT
CASSLSYGDTQYF
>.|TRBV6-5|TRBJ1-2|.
TGTGCCAGCATACGAACAGCCTCTAACTATGGCTACACCTTC
CASIRTASNYGYTF
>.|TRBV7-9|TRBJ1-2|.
TGTGCCAGCAGCTTAGAAAATTACTATGGCTACACCTTC
CASSLENYYGYTF
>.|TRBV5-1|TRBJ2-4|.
TGCGCCAGCAGCGCACCCGGACAGTCCATTCAGTACTTC
CASSAPGQSIQYF
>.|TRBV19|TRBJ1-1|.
TGTGCCAGTAGTACTACAGGGACGGTAGGCACTGAAGCTTTCTTT
CASSTTGTVGTEAFF
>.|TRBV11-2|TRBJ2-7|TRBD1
TGTGCCAGCAGCTTAGCCGGCCCGGGACAGGGAGTGGGGGGGCAGTACTTC
CASSLAGPGQGVGGQYF
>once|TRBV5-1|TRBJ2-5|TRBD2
TGCGCCAGTCAAAAGAGTGCTAGCGGGGGGGCCCCAGAGACCCAGTACTTC
CASQKSASGGAPETQYF
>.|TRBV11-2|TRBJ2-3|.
TGTGCCAGCAGCCCAGACGGGGCGCAGGATACGCAGTATTTT
CASSPDGAQDTQYF
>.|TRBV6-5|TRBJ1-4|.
TGTGCCAGCAGGAGCGAGGGGTTCCATGAAAAACTGTTTTTT
CASRSEGFHEKLFF
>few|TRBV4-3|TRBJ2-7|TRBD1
TGCGCCAGCAGCCCCGGGACAGGGATCGATTCCTACGAGCAGTACTTC
CASSPGTGIDSYEQYF
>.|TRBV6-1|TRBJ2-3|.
TGTGCCAGCAGTCCAGGATCAGATACGCAGTATTTT
CASSPGSDTQYF
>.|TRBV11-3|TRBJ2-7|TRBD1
TGTGCCAGCAGCTTAGACGGGACAGGGGGCTCCTACGAGCAGTACTTC
CASSLDGTGGSYEQYF
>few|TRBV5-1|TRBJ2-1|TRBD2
TGCGCCAGCAGCCTCGGCGGGGGGCCAGACAATGAGCAGTTCTTC
CASSLGGGPDNEQFF
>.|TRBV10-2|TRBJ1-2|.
TGCGCCAGCCAGGCCGCTAACTATGGCTACACCTTC
CASQAANYGYTF
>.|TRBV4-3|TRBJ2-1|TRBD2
TGCGCCAGCAGCCAAGACCCCCGGGGGGTGCTCAATGAGCAGTTCTTC
CASSQDPRGVLNEQFF
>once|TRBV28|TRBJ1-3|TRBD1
TGTGCCAGCAGTTCACGACAGGGCCACGGGCTGGGCTCCCCTGGAAACACCATATATTTT
CASSSRQGHGLGSPGNTIYF
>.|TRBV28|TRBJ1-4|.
TGTGCCAGCCTCGGAGCGGGGTCAAATGAAAAACTGTTTTTT
CASLGAGSNEKLFF
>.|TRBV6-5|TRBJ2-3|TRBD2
TGTGCCAGCAGGTTCAGCGGGGAAGCAGATACGCAGTATTTT
CASRFSGEADTQYF
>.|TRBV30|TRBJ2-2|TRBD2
TGTGCCTGGAGCGGGCTAGCGGGGACGACCGGGGAGCTGTTTTTT
CAWSGLAGTTGELFF
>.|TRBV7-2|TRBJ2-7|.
TGTGCCAGCAGCCCCCTTTTGGCCTACGAGCAGTACTTC
CASSPLLAYEQYF